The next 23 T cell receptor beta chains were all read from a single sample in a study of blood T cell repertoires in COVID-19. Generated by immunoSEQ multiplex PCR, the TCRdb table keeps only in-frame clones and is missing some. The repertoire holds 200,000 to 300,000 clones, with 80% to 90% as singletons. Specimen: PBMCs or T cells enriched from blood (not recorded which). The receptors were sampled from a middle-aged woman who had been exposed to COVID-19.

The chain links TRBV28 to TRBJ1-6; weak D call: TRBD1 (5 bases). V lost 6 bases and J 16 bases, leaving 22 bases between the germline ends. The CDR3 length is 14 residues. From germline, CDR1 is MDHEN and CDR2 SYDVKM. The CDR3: CASRDPGPVGTLHF. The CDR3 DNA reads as TGTGCCAGCAGGGATCCTGGACCGGTTGGGACTCTCCACTTT.

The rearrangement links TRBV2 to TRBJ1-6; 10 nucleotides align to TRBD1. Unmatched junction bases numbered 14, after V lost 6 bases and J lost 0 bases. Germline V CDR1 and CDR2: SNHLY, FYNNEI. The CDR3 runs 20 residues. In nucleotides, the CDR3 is TGTGCCAGCAGCGTACCCGGGACAGGGGAGAGGAGCTCCTATAATTCACCCCTCCACTTT. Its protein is CASSVPGTGERSSYNSPLHF.

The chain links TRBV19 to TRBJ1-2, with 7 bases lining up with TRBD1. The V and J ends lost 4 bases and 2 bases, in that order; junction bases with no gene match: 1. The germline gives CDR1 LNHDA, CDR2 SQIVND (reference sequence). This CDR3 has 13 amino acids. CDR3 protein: CASSRQGNYGYTF. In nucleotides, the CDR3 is TGTGCCAGTAGTAGACAGGGCAACTATGGCTACACCTTC.

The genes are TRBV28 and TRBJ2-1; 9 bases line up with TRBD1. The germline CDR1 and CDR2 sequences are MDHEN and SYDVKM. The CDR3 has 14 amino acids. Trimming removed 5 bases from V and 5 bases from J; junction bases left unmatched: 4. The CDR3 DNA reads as TGTGCCAGCAGTCTACAGGGGGCAAACAATGAGCAGTTCTTC. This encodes CASSLQGANNEQFF.

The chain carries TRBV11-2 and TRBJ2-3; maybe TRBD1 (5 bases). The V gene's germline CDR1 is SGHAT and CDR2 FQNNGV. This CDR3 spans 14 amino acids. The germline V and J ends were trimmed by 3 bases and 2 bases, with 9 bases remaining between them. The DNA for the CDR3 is TGTGCCAGCAGCTTTTTAGGGGTCACAGATACGCAGTATTTT. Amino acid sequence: CASSFLGVTDTQYF. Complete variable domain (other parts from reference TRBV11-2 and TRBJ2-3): EAGVAQSPRYKIIEKRQSVAFWCNPISGHATLYWYQQILGQGPKLLIQFQNNGVVDDSQLPKDRFSAERLKGVDSTLKIQPAKLEDSAVYLCASSFLGVTDTQYFGPGTRLTVL.

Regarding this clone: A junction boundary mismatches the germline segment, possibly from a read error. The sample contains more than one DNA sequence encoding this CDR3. CDR3 sequence (DNA): TGTGCCAGCAGCTTGACAGGGGGTGATCAGCCCCAGCATTTT. Protein product: CASSLTGGDQPQHF. This rearrangement joins TRBV5-1 to TRBJ1-5; 9 positions agree with TRBD1. The germline V gene has CDR1 SGHRS and CDR2 YFSETQ. The CDR3 spans 14 residues.

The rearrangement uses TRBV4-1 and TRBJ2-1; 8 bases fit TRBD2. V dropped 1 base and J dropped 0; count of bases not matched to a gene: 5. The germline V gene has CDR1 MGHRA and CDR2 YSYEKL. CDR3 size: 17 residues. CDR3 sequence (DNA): TGCGCCAGCAGCCAAGCGATAGCGGGGCTCTCCTACAATGAGCAGTTCTTC. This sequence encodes CASSQAIAGLSYNEQFF.

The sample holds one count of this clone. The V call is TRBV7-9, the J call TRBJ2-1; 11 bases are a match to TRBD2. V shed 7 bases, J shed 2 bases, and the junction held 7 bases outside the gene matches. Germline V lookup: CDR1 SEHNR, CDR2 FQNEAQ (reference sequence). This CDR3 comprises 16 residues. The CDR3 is CASIIAGGPAYNEQFF. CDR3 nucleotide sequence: TGTGCCAGCATAATAGCGGGAGGGCCAGCCTACAATGAGCAGTTCTTC.

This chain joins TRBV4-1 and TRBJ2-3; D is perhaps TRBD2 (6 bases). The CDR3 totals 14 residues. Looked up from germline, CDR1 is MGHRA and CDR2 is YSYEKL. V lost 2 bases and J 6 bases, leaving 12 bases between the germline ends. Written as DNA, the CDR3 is TGCGCCAGCAGCCAAAACGGGAGATCCGATACGCAGTATTTT. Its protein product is CASSQNGRSDTQYF.

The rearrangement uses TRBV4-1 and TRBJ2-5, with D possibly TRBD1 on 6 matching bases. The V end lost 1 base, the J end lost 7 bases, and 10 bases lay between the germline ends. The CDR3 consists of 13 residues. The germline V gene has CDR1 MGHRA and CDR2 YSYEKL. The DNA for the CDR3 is TGCGCCAGCAGCCAAGTGGGGGCGGGGACCCAGTACTTC. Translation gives CASSQVGAGTQYF.

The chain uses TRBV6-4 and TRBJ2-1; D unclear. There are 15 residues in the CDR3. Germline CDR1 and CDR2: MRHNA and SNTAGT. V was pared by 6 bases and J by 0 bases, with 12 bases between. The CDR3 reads CASSFEAGSYNEQFF. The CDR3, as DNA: TGTGCCAGCAGCTTCGAAGCCGGCTCCTACAATGAGCAGTTCTTC.

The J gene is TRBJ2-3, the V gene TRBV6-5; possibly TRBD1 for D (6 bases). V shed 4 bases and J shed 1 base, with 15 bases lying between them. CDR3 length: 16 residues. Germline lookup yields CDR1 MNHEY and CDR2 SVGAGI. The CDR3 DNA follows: TGTGCCAGCAGTTTAACAGGGTCTAAAGGCACAGATACGCAGTATTTT. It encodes CASSLTGSKGTDTQYF.

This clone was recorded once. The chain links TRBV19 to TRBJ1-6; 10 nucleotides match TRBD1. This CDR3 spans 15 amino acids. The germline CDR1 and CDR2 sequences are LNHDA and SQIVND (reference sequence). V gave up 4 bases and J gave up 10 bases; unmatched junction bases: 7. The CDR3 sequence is CASSTGTGVNSPLHF. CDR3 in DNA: TGTGCCAGTAGTACCGGGACAGGGGTCAACTCACCCCTCCACTTT.

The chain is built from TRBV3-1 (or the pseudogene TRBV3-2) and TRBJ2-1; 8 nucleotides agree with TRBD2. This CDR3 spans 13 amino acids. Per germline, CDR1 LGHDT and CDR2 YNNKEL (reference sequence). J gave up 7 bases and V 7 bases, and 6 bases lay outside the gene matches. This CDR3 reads CASTERESNEQFF. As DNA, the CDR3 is TGTGCCAGCACAGAGCGGGAGAGTAATGAGCAGTTCTTC.

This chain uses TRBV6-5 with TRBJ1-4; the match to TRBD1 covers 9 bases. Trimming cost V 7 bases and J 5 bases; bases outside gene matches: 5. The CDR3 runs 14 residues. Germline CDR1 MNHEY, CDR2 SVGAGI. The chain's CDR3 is CASIFGQGNEKLFF. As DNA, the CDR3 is TGTGCCAGCATATTCGGACAGGGGAATGAAAAACTGTTTTTT.

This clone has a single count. The CDR3 sequence: CASQTNRGSPHNSPLHF. The CDR3, as DNA: TGTGCCAGCCAAACGAACAGGGGCTCACCTCATAATTCACCCCTCCACTTT. The chain employs TRBV27 and TRBJ1-6; TRBD1 matches at 7 bases. Germline V CDR1 and CDR2: MNHEY, SMNVEV (reference sequence). The CDR3 contains 17 residues. V gave up 8 bases and J gave up 5 bases; unmatched junction bases: 15.

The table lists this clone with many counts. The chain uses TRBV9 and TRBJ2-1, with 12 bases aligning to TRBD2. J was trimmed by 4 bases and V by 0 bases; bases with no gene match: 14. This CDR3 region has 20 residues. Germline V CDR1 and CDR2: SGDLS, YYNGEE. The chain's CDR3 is CASSVDGGTSGLSRYNEQFF. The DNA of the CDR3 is TGTGCCAGCAGCGTAGACGGGGGGACTAGCGGGTTATCCCGGTACAATGAGCAGTTCTTC.

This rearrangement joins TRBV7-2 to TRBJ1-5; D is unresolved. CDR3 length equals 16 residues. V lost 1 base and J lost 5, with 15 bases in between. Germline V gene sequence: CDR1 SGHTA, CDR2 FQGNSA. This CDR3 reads CASSLVVGRRDQPQHF. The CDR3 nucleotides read TGTGCCAGCAGCTTAGTAGTGGGAAGGAGGGATCAGCCCCAGCATTTT.

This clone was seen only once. The CDR3 sequence is CASSQGAETQYF. The CDR3 region has the DNA TGTGCCAGCAGTCAGGGGGCCGAGACCCAGTACTTC. J is TRBJ2-5 and V is TRBV6-2 or TRBV6-3, with 8 bases identical to TRBD1. The junction had 1 base not matched to a gene; V was cut back by 5 bases and J by 5 bases. There are 12 residues in the CDR3. Per the germline V gene, CDR1 is MNHEY and CDR2 is SVGEGT.

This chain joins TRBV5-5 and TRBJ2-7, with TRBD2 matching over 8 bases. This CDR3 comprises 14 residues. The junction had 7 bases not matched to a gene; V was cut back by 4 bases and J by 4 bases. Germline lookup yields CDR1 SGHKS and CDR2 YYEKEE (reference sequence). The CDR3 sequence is CASSGRGGQYEQYV. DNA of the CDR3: TGTGCCAGCAGCGGGCGCGGGGGGCAGTACGAGCAGTACGTC.

The CDR3 loop is CASSLWGTGGKNEQFF. Written as DNA, the CDR3 is TGTGCCAGCAGCTTGTGGGGGACAGGGGGGAAAAATGAGCAGTTCTTC. J is TRBJ2-1 and V is TRBV5-5; TRBD1 aligns across 11 bases. Trimming took 1 base from V and 7 from J; bases not matched to a gene: 7. This CDR3 comprises 16 residues. Germline-derived CDR1 and CDR2 are SGHKS and YYEKEE (reference sequence). Together with reference TRBV5-5 and TRBJ2-1, the CDR3 gives the full variable domain: DAGVTQSPTHLIKTRGQQVTLRCSPISGHKSVSWYQQVLGQGPQFIFQYYEKEERGRGNFPDRFSARQFPNYSSELNVNALLLGDSALYLCASSLWGTGGKNEQFFGPGTRLTVL.

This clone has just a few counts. This CDR3 reads CATEDRDRGRETQYF. CDR3 nucleotides: TGTGCCACCGAGGACCGGGACAGGGGGCGAGAGACCCAGTACTTC. The chain links TRBV28 to TRBJ2-5, with 12 bases lining up with TRBD1. CDR3 size: 15 residues. Trimming removed 10 bases from V and 4 bases from J; junction bases left unmatched: 10. Germline lookup yields CDR1 MDHEN and CDR2 SYDVKM.

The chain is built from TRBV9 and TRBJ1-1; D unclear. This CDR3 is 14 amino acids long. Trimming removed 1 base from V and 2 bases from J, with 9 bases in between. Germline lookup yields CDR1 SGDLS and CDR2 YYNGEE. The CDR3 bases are TGTGCCAGCAGCGTATCAGGCTACAACACTGAAGCTTTCTTT. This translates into CASSVSGYNTEAFF.